The next 16 T cell receptor beta chains were all read from a single sample in a study of response to subunit inactivated influenza vaccine. MiXCR, applied by TCRdb to the RT-PCR reads, yields one record per CDR3 protein. Here the sample spans some 500,000 distinct CDR3 sequences, around 25% being singletons. The sequenced sample was CD4+ T cells sorted from PBMCs, obtained roughly 5 days after vaccination. The receptors stem from a man aged 50 or older who received an inactivated influenza vaccine.

This clonotype has a handful of counts. This sequence joins TRBV20-1 and TRBJ1-1, with TRBD1 matching 7 bases. The CDR3 spans 14 residues. Unmatched junction bases numbered 5, after V lost 0 bases and J lost 4 bases. CDR1 and CDR2 from the germline V gene are DFQATT and SNEGSKA (reference sequence). The CDR3 protein is CSARDWDSITEAFF. DNA for the CDR3: TGCAGTGCTAGAGATTGGGACAGTATCACTGAAGCTTTCTTT.

This clonotype was detected only a few times. The DNA of the CDR3 is TGTGCCAGCAGCGTAGACCCCGGACAGGCGGACCAAGAGACCCAGTACTTC. It encodes CASSVDPGQADQETQYF. The V and J genes are TRBV9 and TRBJ2-5, with 7 bases that match TRBD1. The CDR3 sequence is 17 residues long. V shed 0 bases and J 0 bases; nucleotides not matched to a gene: 8. Germline values: CDR1 SGDLS, CDR2 YYNGEE.

V usage is TRBV25-1 and J usage is TRBJ1-6, with a weak D call TRBD1 (5 bases). The CDR3 runs 15 residues. V gave up 1 base and J gave up 10 bases, with 14 bases separating them. From germline, CDR1 is MGHDK and CDR2 SYGVNS. The CDR3 is CASSESLTVGSPLHF. The CDR3 DNA reads as TGTGCCAGCAGTGAATCGTTGACAGTTGGATCACCCCTCCACTTT.

This chain uses TRBV7-2 with TRBJ2-1; no clear D gene. The CDR3 spans 11 residues. Germline CDR1 and CDR2: SGHTA and FQGNSA. The V gene lost 3 bases and the J gene lost 9 bases, with 6 bases spanning the gap. The CDR3 region is CASSFSVEQFF. The DNA for the CDR3 is TGTGCCAGCAGCTTTTCGGTTGAGCAGTTCTTC.

The chain couples TRBV6-5 to TRBJ2-5; 11 bases are shared with TRBD2. Per germline, CDR1 MNHEY and CDR2 SVGAGI. V was pared by 2 bases and J by 2 bases, with 4 bases of the junction left unmatched. CDR3 size: 16 residues. The CDR3 spells CASSYTSGGGQETQYF. The CDR3 DNA is TGTGCCAGCAGTTACACTAGCGGGGGCGGGCAAGAGACCCAGTACTTC.

The rearrangement joins TRBV5-6 to TRBJ2-7; a weak D match, TRBD1 (5 bases). V was cut by 0 bases and J by 3 bases, with 16 bases left in between. CDR1 and CDR2 from the germline V gene are SGHDT and YYEEEE. CDR3 size: 16 residues. The CDR3 nucleotides are TGTGCCAGCAGCTTGGAGGCTCGCAGGGTAAGCTACGAGCAGTACTTC. Translated, it gives CASSLEARRVSYEQYF.

This rearrangement joins TRBV10-3 to TRBJ2-7; 12 bases are a match to TRBD2. Germline assignment: CDR1 ENHRY and CDR2 SYGVKD. The CDR3 extends over 16 amino acids. J lost 5 bases, V lost 1 base, and 6 bases had no gene match. CDR3 bases: TGTGCCATCAGTGAGTATAGACTAGCGGGAGACAACGAGCAGTACTTC. It is translated as CAISEYRLAGDNEQYF.

This clonotype was found a few times. The DNA of the CDR3 is TGTGCCAGCAGATTATCGAGAGGGGGCTTGGATGGCTACACCTTC. Translation gives CASRLSRGGLDGYTF. The rearrangement links TRBV7-2 to TRBJ1-2, with 7 bases identical to TRBD1. The CDR3 has 15 amino acids. Germline V CDR1 and CDR2: SGHTA, FQGNSA. The trim removed 6 bases at V and 6 bases at J, leaving 13 bases unmatched.

The J gene is TRBJ2-7, the V gene TRBV3-1, with D possibly being TRBD2 (5 bases). This CDR3 has 15 residues. CDR1 is LGHDT, CDR2 YNNKEL, per germline (reference sequence). V lost 0 bases to trimming and J lost 0 bases, with 9 bases between them. CDR3 protein: CASSQDNGLSYEQYF. CDR3 bases: TGTGCCAGCAGCCAAGATAACGGACTCTCCTACGAGCAGTACTTC.

Only a few counts were recorded for this clonotype. V usage is TRBV7-9 and J usage is TRBJ2-5; D uncertain. Germline V gives CDR1 SEHNR, CDR2 FQNEAQ (reference sequence). This CDR3 is 12 amino acids long. The V and J ends lost 3 bases and 5 bases respectively, with 7 bases between them. The DNA for the CDR3 is TGTGCCAGCAGCTTGATGGGGGAGACCCAGTACTTC. It translates to CASSLMGETQYF.

This rearrangement joins TRBV20-1 to TRBJ1-5; 10 bases are a match to TRBD1. Germline V gives CDR1 DFQATT, CDR2 SNEGSKA (reference sequence). This CDR3 contains 14 residues. V lost 1 base, J lost 7 bases, and 4 bases stayed unmatched. CDR3 sequence: CSARGGTGVQPQHF. The CDR3 nucleotides are TGCAGTGCTAGAGGCGGGACAGGGGTACAGCCCCAGCATTTT.

This clonotype appeared a few times. The chain carries TRBV5-1 and TRBJ2-2, with 7 bases matching TRBD1. CDR3 length equals 17 residues. The trim removed 2 bases at V and 1 base at J, leaving 8 bases unmatched. Germline assignment: CDR1 SGHRS and CDR2 YFSETQ. The CDR3 bases are TGCGCCAGCAGCTTTCTAACAGGGGTCGTGAACACCGGGGAGCTGTTTTTT. This encodes CASSFLTGVVNTGELFF.

This clonotype showed up just a few times. The chain uses TRBV20-1 and TRBJ2-1; 8 nucleotides line up with TRBD1. Unmatched junction bases numbered 8, after V lost 3 bases and J lost 1 base. The CDR3 loop spans 16 amino acids. Germline V gene sequence: CDR1 DFQATT, CDR2 SNEGSKA (reference sequence). The CDR3 reads CSARGRGDRSYNEQFF. In nucleotides, the CDR3 is TGCAGTGCTAGGGGCAGGGGGGACAGGTCCTACAATGAGCAGTTCTTC.

V usage is TRBV2 and J usage is TRBJ2-1, with D possibly being TRBD1 or TRBD2 (5 bases each). The germline gives CDR1 SNHLY, CDR2 FYNNEI. Trimming left V 9 bases short and J 7 bases short, with 16 bases between. The CDR3 extends over 13 amino acids. CDR3: CARGTSMRNEQFF. CDR3 nucleotides: TGTGCCAGGGGGACCTCTATGCGGAATGAGCAGTTCTTC.

The gene calls are TRBV15 and TRBJ2-5, with D possibly TRBD1 on 6 matching bases. Germline V gene data show CDR1 as LNHNV and CDR2 as YYDKDF (reference sequence). CDR3 length: 15 amino acids. V was trimmed by 1 base and J by 3 bases, leaving 12 bases between them. CDR3 DNA: TGTGCCACCAGCAGAGCGACGGCAGGGGAAGAGACCCAGTACTTC. It codes for CATSRATAGEETQYF.

The chain is built from TRBV7-8 and TRBJ2-1; maybe TRBD1 (5 bases). V was pared by 1 base and J by 0 bases, with 19 bases between. This CDR3 has 19 residues. Germline-derived CDR1 and CDR2 are SGHVS and FQNEAQ. This CDR3 reads CASSLGQTIFISSYNEQFF. CDR3 DNA sequence: TGTGCCAGCAGCTTAGGACAGACCATTTTTATAAGCTCCTACAATGAGCAGTTCTTC.